This TCR beta chain is drawn from a study of blood T cell repertoires in COVID-19. Study at large: Material from acute and convalescent COVID-19 was sourced from the United States, Italy and Spain.

The V and J ends lost 7 bases and 4 bases respectively, with 16 bases between them. The CDR3 totals 14 residues. Per the germline V gene, CDR1 is MDHEN and CDR2 is SYDVKM. Under the authors' procedure: Reference gene primers were amplified, and this amplification served to estimate nucleated cell counts. The assay was immunoSEQ multiplex PCR, and TCRdb's table has in-frame clones only and misses some. Clone size and V and J calls were adopted from that table, with D and trimming inferred from the DNA. The data hold roughly 80,000 clones, with around four fifths observed a single time. Sequencing was performed on peripheral blood. The chain has TRBV28 and TRBJ1-1, with a possible D match to TRBD1 (6 bases). This receptor was identified in a human donor in a cohort sampled during active COVID-19. The CDR3 region is CASTGRGAVTEAFF. CDR3 DNA sequence: TGTGCCAGCACGGGGCGGGGGGCGGTCACTGAAGCTTTCTTT. Full variable domain (rest looked up from reference TRBV28 and TRBJ1-1): DVKVTQSSRYLVKRTGEKVFLECVQDMDHENMFWYRQDPGLGLRLIYFSYDVKMKEKGDIPEGYSVSREKKERFSLILESASTNQTSMYLCASTGRGAVTEAFFGQGTRLTVV.